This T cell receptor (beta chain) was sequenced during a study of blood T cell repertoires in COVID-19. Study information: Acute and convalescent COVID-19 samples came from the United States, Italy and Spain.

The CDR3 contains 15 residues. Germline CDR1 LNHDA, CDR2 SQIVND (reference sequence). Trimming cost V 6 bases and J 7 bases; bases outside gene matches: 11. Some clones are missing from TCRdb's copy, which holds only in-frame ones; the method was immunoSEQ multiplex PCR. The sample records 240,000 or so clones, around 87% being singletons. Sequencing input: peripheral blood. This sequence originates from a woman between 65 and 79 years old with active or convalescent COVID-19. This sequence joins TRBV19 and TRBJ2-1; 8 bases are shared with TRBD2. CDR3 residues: CASSSSGGGGNEQFF. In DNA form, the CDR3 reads TGTGCCAGTAGCTCAAGCGGGGGCGGGGGAAATGAGCAGTTCTTC.